This TCR beta chain was sequenced during a study of blood T cell repertoires in COVID-19. The protocol was immunoSEQ multiplex PCR, while the TCRdb copy is restricted to in-frame clones and leaves out a portion. The sample holds 150,000 to 190,000 clones, around four fifths seen once. The study assigned cohorts using participant-reported clinical history. CDR3 length: 14 amino acids. Germline V lookup: CDR1 SEHNR, CDR2 FQNEAQ (reference sequence). V gave up 4 bases and J gave up 2 bases; unmatched junction bases: 2. The sample comprised PBMCs or T cells enriched from blood (not recorded which). The V call is TRBV7-9, the J call TRBJ1-3; TRBD1 matches 7 bases. This TCR derives from a man aged 45-60 years who had recovered from COVID-19. CDR3 sequence: CASSSGTAGNTIYF. In DNA, the CDR3 is TGTGCCAGCAGCTCCGGGACAGCTGGAAACACCATATATTTT. Full variable domain (outside the CDR3, taken from reference TRBV7-9 and TRBJ1-3): DTGVSQNPRHKITKRGQNVTFRCDPISEHNRLYWYRQTLGQGPEFLTYFQNEAQLEKSRLLSDRFSAERPKGSFSTLEIQRTEQGDSAMYLCASSSGTAGNTIYFGEGSWLTVV.